This T cell receptor beta chain was found in a study of T-cell reconstitution after alpha-beta-depleted transplantation in children. Germline V gives CDR1 DFQATT, CDR2 SNEGSKA (reference sequence). With 4 bases clipped from V and 5 bases from J, the junction kept 9 bases outside the gene matches. There are 14 residues in the CDR3. Study-level results: T cells produced anew were the main source of T-cell counts and diversity one year after transplant.

During its preparation, the TCRbeta library received unique molecular identifiers. MiXCR, applied by TCRdb to the PCR reads, yields one record per CDR3 protein. Among under 750,000 distinct CDR3 sequences listed, 23% were seen once. This clonotype was observed a few times. Its antigen is not known. The sequences come from PBMCs, mostly from graft donor cells, collected 360 days after TCRalphabeta/CD19-depleted stem cell transplant. The chain recombines TRBV20-1 with TRBJ2-7; 9 nucleotides match TRBD2. The clonotype comes from a boy younger than two who had a stem cell transplant for acute myeloid leukemia, so the T cells may come from the graft donor. The DNA of the CDR3 is TGCAGTGCTACAGTAGCGGGAGCACTAAACGAGCAGTACGTC. Translation gives CSATVAGALNEQYV.